The 27 T cell receptor beta chains below all came from one sample that was sequenced in a study of blood T cell repertoires in COVID-19. Some clones are missing from TCRdb's copy, which holds only in-frame ones; the method was immunoSEQ multiplex PCR. In the table there are hundreds of thousands of clones, just under 90% of which are singletons. Sequenced input: PBMCs or T cells enriched from blood (not recorded which). The origin of the receptors is a woman under 40 who had recovered from COVID-19.

The J gene is TRBJ1-4, the V gene TRBV27; D gene unclear. Germline V gene lookup returns CDR1 MNHEY and CDR2 SMNVEV (reference sequence). Trimming removed 6 bases at V and 5 bases at J, with 10 bases between. This CDR3 contains 13 residues. In nucleotides, the CDR3 is TGTGCCAGCAGCCTCCGGGAGAATGAAAAACTGTTTTTT. Translation gives CASSLRENEKLFF.

The V gene is TRBV29-1, the J gene TRBJ2-5; weak D call: TRBD1 (6 bases). From germline, CDR1 is SQVTM and CDR2 ANQGSEA. This CDR3 spans 14 amino acids. V shed 5 bases and J shed 0 bases, with 13 bases lying between them. The CDR3 loop reads CSVRGQTYQETQYF. The CDR3 coding sequence is TGCAGCGTTCGTGGACAGACCTACCAAGAGACCCAGTACTTC.

The V and J genes are TRBV27 and TRBJ2-3; possibly TRBD2 for D (6 bases). The CDR3 runs 16 residues. Germline CDR1 is MNHEY and CDR2 is SMNVEV (reference sequence). Trimming cost V 2 bases and J 5 bases, with 17 bases left between them. The CDR3 bases are TGTGCCAGCAGTTTACAAGGGCCTCGGGAGATAGATACGCAGTATTTT. Translated: CASSLQGPREIDTQYF.

The chain uses TRBV29-1 and TRBJ2-5; 11 positions match TRBD2. The CDR3 runs to 14 residues. Germline loops: CDR1 SQVTM, CDR2 ANQGSEA. V gave up 6 bases and J gave up 3 bases; unmatched junction bases: 6. This CDR3 reads CSVAPGLAEETQYF. The CDR3 coding sequence is TGCAGCGTCGCACCGGGACTAGCGGAAGAGACCCAGTACTTC. The variable domain in full, with the rest retrieved from reference TRBV29-1 and TRBJ2-5, is SAVISQKPSRDICQRGTSLTIQCQVDSQVTMMFWYRQQPGQSLTLIATANQGSEATYESGFVIDKFPISRPNLTFSTLTVSNMSPEDSSIYLCSVAPGLAEETQYFGPGTRLLVL.

The V call is TRBV6-4, the J call TRBJ2-1, with D possibly matching TRBD1 (5 bases). The CDR3 totals 13 residues. Germline lookup yields CDR1 MRHNA and CDR2 SNTAGT. Trimming pared 0 bases from V and 5 bases from J, leaving 5 bases between. The CDR3 sequence: CASSDSDNNEQFF. The DNA for the CDR3 is TGTGCCAGCAGTGACTCGGACAACAATGAGCAGTTCTTC.

This chain connects TRBV28 to TRBJ2-5; 8 nucleotides agree with TRBD2. J gave up 4 bases and V 2 bases, and 6 bases lay outside the gene matches. Germline CDR1 and CDR2: MDHEN and SYDVKM. This CDR3 has 15 residues. CDR3 in DNA: TGTGCCAGCAGTTTACAAGTCGGGAGGGGAGAGACCCAGTACTTC. Its translation is CASSLQVGRGETQYF.

J is TRBJ2-1 and V is TRBV3-1 (or the pseudogene TRBV3-2); 15 nucleotides match TRBD2. The CDR3 totals 17 residues. Germline CDR1 reads LGHDT; CDR2 reads YNNKEL (reference sequence). J was trimmed by 7 bases and V by 5 bases; bases with no gene match: 9. The DNA for the CDR3 is TGTGCCAGCAGCACACGGGGACTAGCGGGAGGAATAAATGAGCAGTTCTTC. Amino acids: CASSTRGLAGGINEQFF.

The chain uses TRBV7-8 and TRBJ1-4, with D possibly TRBD1 on 5 matching bases. Deletions cut 1 base from V and 2 bases from J, with 11 bases between. The germline V gene encodes CDR1 SGHVS and CDR2 FQNEAQ. The CDR3 spans 16 residues. Here the CDR3 reads CASSLVWGGTNEKLFF. CDR3 in DNA: TGTGCCAGCAGCTTAGTATGGGGGGGTACTAATGAAAAACTGTTTTTT.

The gene calls are TRBV29-1 and TRBJ2-7; 9 positions match TRBD1. The V gene's germline CDR1 is SQVTM and CDR2 ANQGSEA. V dropped 4 bases and J dropped 6; count of bases not matched to a gene: 13. The length of the CDR3 is 15 residues. The CDR3 sequence: CSVGKIRTGVFEQYF. The CDR3 nucleotides are TGCAGCGTTGGGAAAATAAGGACAGGGGTGTTCGAGCAGTACTTC.

The J gene is TRBJ2-3, the V gene TRBV18, with D possibly TRBD1 on 5 matching bases. Per the germline V gene, CDR1 is KGHSH and CDR2 is LQKENI. The CDR3 is 17 amino acids. Trimming took 2 bases from V and 0 from J, leaving 15 bases between them. The CDR3 here is CASSPTMPGLSTDTQYF. CDR3 DNA sequence: TGTGCCAGCTCACCAACAATGCCAGGGCTTAGCACAGATACGCAGTATTTT.

V gene TRBV13 combines with J gene TRBJ1-1; no clear D gene. V shed 2 bases and J shed 5 bases, with 15 bases lying between them. The V gene's germline CDR1 is PRHDT and CDR2 FYEKMQ (reference sequence). This CDR3 has 15 amino acids. The DNA for the CDR3 is TGTGCCAGCAGCTTAATTCGGGATATTGGTACTGAAGCTTTCTTT. As protein: CASSLIRDIGTEAFF. Together with reference TRBV13 and TRBJ1-1, the CDR3 gives the full variable domain: AAGVIQSPRHLIKEKRETATLKCYPIPRHDTVYWYQQGPGQDPQFLISFYEKMQSDKGSIPDRFSAQQFSDYHSELNMSSLELGDSALYFCASSLIRDIGTEAFFGQGTRLTVV.

This clone was observed a few times. This sequence joins TRBV20-1 and TRBJ2-1, with 9 bases aligning to TRBD2. V dropped 3 bases and J dropped 11; count of bases not matched to a gene: 5. Germline V gives CDR1 DFQATT, CDR2 SNEGSKA (reference sequence). CDR3 length: 12 residues. The CDR3, as DNA: TGCAGTGCTAGTGTGACTAGCGGACAGCAGTTCTTC. Amino acid sequence: CSASVTSGQQFF.

This chain connects TRBV12-5 to TRBJ2-1; 16 bases match TRBD2. The junction had 11 bases not matched to a gene; V was cut back by 3 bases and J by 6 bases. The CDR3 is 19 amino acids. Per the germline V gene, CDR1 is LGHNT and CDR2 is FRNRAP. The CDR3 DNA is TGTGCTAGTGGTTTCATCCCGGGACTAGCGGGAGGGCCGATCAATGAGCAGTTCTTC. Translating gives CASGFIPGLAGGPINEQFF.

The chain couples TRBV11-3 to TRBJ2-5; maybe TRBD2 (6 bases). Per germline, CDR1 SGHNT and CDR2 YENEEA. CDR3 length: 13 residues. Between the trimmed V and J ends, which lost 5 bases and 4 bases, there was a span of 11 bases. In nucleotides, the CDR3 is TGTGCCAGCAGCCTGGAGGGAGGAGAGACCCAGTACTTC. It yields the protein CASSLEGGETQYF.

The gene calls are TRBV5-8 and TRBJ2-2, with no clear D. The CDR3 extends over 17 amino acids. Trimming took 4 bases from V and 0 from J, leaving 16 bases between them. Germline V gives CDR1 SGHTS, CDR2 YDEGEE. CDR3 nucleotide sequence: TGTGCCAGCAGCCCCCTTTCTGTTCGGGCGAACACCGGGGAGCTGTTTTTT. Translating gives CASSPLSVRANTGELFF.

This CDR3 reads CASSELGGNSYEQYF. CDR3 nucleotide sequence: TGTGCCAGCAGTGAATTAGGGGGAAATTCCTACGAGCAGTACTTC. The J gene is TRBJ2-7, the V gene TRBV6-1; a possible D gene is TRBD1 (6 bases). CDR1 MNHNS and CDR2 SASEGT come from the germline V gene. This CDR3 spans 15 amino acids. The V end lost 2 bases, the J end lost 1 base, and 12 bases lay between the germline ends.

The chain links TRBV15 to TRBJ2-7; tentative D call: TRBD2 (6 bases). The CDR3 totals 14 residues. Per the germline V gene, CDR1 is LNHNV and CDR2 is YYDKDF (reference sequence). V gave up 0 bases and J gave up 0 bases, with 6 bases separating them. CDR3: CATSRDSGSYEQYF. Here the CDR3 DNA reads TGTGCCACCAGCAGAGATAGCGGCTCCTACGAGCAGTACTTC.

Only a few counts were recorded for this clone. Here the CDR3 DNA reads TGTGCCAGCAGCTTATTGGTAGGGGGTAATTCACCCCTCCACTTT. Residues: CASSLLVGGNSPLHF. V gene TRBV7-9 combines with J gene TRBJ1-6; tentative D call: TRBD1 (6 bases). V was clipped by 2 bases and J by 6 bases, with 11 bases between them. The CDR3 extends over 15 amino acids. CDR1 SEHNR and CDR2 FQNEAQ come from the germline V gene (reference sequence). Full variable domain (missing parts from reference TRBV7-9 and TRBJ1-6): DTGVSQNPRHKITKRGQNVTFRCDPISEHNRLYWYRQTLGQGPEFLTYFQNEAQLEKSRLLSDRFSAERPKGSFSTLEIQRTEQGDSAMYLCASSLLVGGNSPLHFGNGTRLTVT.

The J gene is TRBJ2-7, the V gene TRBV10-3; 8 bases line up with TRBD1. V lost 5 bases to trimming and J lost 9 bases; unmatched junction nucleotides: 15. This CDR3 has 15 amino acids. Per the germline V gene, CDR1 is ENHRY and CDR2 is SYGVKD. CDR3 residues: CAISSSGQVLRRQYF. As DNA, the CDR3 is TGTGCCATCAGTAGTTCGGGACAGGTCTTAAGGCGGCAGTACTTC.

The J gene is TRBJ2-2, the V gene TRBV6-6; TRBD2 matches 8 bases. The trim removed 8 bases at V and 4 bases at J, leaving 6 bases unmatched. CDR3 size: 14 residues. The germline CDR1 and CDR2 sequences are MNHNY and SVGAGI (reference sequence). In DNA form, the CDR3 reads TGTGCCAGCGGGAGCGGGAGAGTCACCGGGGAGCTGTTTTTT. Amino acids: CASGSGRVTGELFF.

The genes are TRBV27 and TRBJ1-1, with no clear D. Germline V CDR1 and CDR2: MNHEY, SMNVEV (reference sequence). The V and J ends lost 2 bases and 7 bases respectively, with 8 bases between them. This CDR3 contains 12 residues. The CDR3 DNA reads as TGTGCCAGCAGTTTAGGGCAGTTTGAAGCTTTCTTT. Residues: CASSLGQFEAFF.

The chain links TRBV5-5 to TRBJ2-5; 9 bases align to TRBD1. V gave up 4 bases and J gave up 2 bases; unmatched junction bases: 6. The CDR3 sequence is 15 residues long. Germline loops: CDR1 SGHKS, CDR2 YYEKEE (reference sequence). This chain's CDR3 is CASSPGQGGQETQYF. CDR3 DNA: TGTGCCAGCAGCCCGGGACAGGGAGGACAAGAGACCCAGTACTTC.

The V and J genes are TRBV3-1 (or the pseudogene TRBV3-2) and TRBJ2-1; the match to TRBD2 covers 7 bases. This CDR3 is 14 amino acids long. CDR1 and CDR2 (germline): LGHDT, YNNKEL (reference sequence). Trimming at V came to 6 bases and at J to 5 bases, leaving 7 bases not matched to a gene. The CDR3 DNA sequence: TGTGCCAGCAGACTTTTCCTAGCGGACAATGAGCAGTTCTTC. Translation gives CASRLFLADNEQFF.

The genes are TRBV28 and TRBJ2-7, with 12 bases that match TRBD2. The CDR3 consists of 14 residues. In germline, CDR1 is MDHEN, CDR2 SYDVKM. With 6 bases clipped from V and 4 bases from J, the junction kept 4 bases outside the gene matches. The CDR3 nucleotides read TGTGCCAGCAGCGAGACTAGCGGGAGTTACGAGCAGTACTTC. Its translation: CASSETSGSYEQYF.

The rearrangement links TRBV11-2 to TRBJ1-1; D remains ambiguous. V shed 5 bases and J shed 6 bases, with 10 bases lying between them. CDR3 length: 12 residues. Per the germline V gene, CDR1 is SGHAT and CDR2 is FQNNGV. DNA for the CDR3: TGTGCCAGCAGCGCTCCAGGTGCTGAAGCTTTCTTT. It codes for CASSAPGAEAFF.

This clone has a single count. The V gene is TRBV3-1 (or the pseudogene TRBV3-2), the J gene TRBJ2-5, with 9 bases matching TRBD2. Germline CDR1 reads LGHDT; CDR2 reads YNNKEL (reference sequence). The CDR3 totals 13 residues. V lost 2 bases to trimming and J lost 9 bases; unmatched junction nucleotides: 4. CDR3 DNA: TGTGCCAGCAGCCAAAGAGGCGGGAGGGCCCAGTACTTC. It codes for CASSQRGGRAQYF.

This chain uses TRBV24-1 with TRBJ1-1, with 9 bases fitting TRBD1. V dropped 4 bases and J dropped 10; count of bases not matched to a gene: 6. This CDR3 is 13 amino acids long. CDR1 is KGHDR and CDR2 is SFDVKD in the germline V gene. For the CDR3, the DNA is TGTGCCACCAGTGACCCGGACAGGGGTTCAGCTTTCTTT. Its translation is CATSDPDRGSAFF.